This TCR beta chain was observed in a study of blood T cell repertoires in COVID-19. Sequencing used immunoSEQ multiplex PCR; TCRdb keeps in-frame clones, though not all of them. The sample lists about 170,000 clones; approximately 83% were seen once. Sample: peripheral blood. The receptor was derived from a woman of 80 years or more with acute or convalescent COVID-19.

DNA of the CDR3: TGTGCCAGCAGTGAGCTCTCGGTAGCGGGAGTTCGGGAGACCCAGTACTTC. Translating gives CASSELSVAGVRETQYF. The chain recombines TRBV2 with TRBJ2-5; 9 bases are a match to TRBD2. After removal of 3 bases from V and 5 bases from J, the junction contained 13 bases not matched to a gene. Per the germline V gene, CDR1 is SNHLY and CDR2 is FYNNEI. CDR3 length equals 17 residues. Variable domain in full (rest from reference TRBV2 and TRBJ2-5): EPEVTQTPSHQVTQMGQEVILRCVPISNHLYFYWYRQILGQKVEFLVSFYNNEISEKSEIFDDQFSVERPDGSNFTLKIRSTKLEDSAMYFCASSELSVAGVRETQYFGPGTRLLVL.